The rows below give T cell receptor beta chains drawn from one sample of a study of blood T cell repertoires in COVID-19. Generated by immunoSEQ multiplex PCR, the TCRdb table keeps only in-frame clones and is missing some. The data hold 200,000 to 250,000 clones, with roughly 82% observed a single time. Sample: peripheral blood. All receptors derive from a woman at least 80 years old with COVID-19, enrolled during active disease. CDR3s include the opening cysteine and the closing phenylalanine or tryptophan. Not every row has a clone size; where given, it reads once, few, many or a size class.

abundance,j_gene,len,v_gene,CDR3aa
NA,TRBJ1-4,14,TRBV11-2,CASSLAVFNEKLFF
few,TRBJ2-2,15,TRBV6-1,CASSEVGGIAGELFF
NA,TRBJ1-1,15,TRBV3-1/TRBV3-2,CASSQSTGGRTEAFF
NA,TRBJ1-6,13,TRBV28,CASSLDSNSPLHF
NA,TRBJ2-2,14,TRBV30,CAWGRTENTGELFF
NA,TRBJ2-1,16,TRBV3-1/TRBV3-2,CASTGGTSGFYNEQFF
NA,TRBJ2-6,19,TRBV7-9,CASSPPGTGVTAGANVLTF
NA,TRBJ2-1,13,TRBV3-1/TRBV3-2,CASSHLADNEQFF
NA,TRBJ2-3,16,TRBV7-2,CASSLDASGGTDTQYF
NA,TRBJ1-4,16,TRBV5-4,CASSLEGQGLNEKLFF